This record covers a single T cell receptor (beta chain). Its specificity is not known. The junction departs from germline at one end; a sequencing error may be responsible. These data come from a study of early T cells in non-severe SARS-CoV-2 infection. At the level of the study: Unsorted whole blood bulk RNA was sequenced, with unpaired chains. General study points: Matching with VDJdb favored anti-spike CD8 responses (missing private and CD4 specificities).

The library protocol tagged individual cDNA molecules with unique molecular identifiers. MiXCR, applied by TCRdb to the 5' RACE reads, yields one record per CDR3 protein. The sample consists of 55,000 to 70,000 distinct CDR3 sequences, roughly 10% of them appearing once. This sequence was found in an adult who was a healthcare worker with PCR-confirmed SARS-CoV-2 infection or an uninfected control (not recorded which). Sequences were obtained from whole blood.

The CDR3 bases are TGTGCCGCCAGTGATTTCATGGGGCTCTTTGAAGCTTTCTTT. Encoded protein: CAASDFMGLFEAFF. The chain combines TRBV24-1 with TRBJ1-1; possible D gene TRBD1, 5 bases. CDR3 length equals 14 residues. Germline values: CDR1 KGHDR, CDR2 SFDVKD.